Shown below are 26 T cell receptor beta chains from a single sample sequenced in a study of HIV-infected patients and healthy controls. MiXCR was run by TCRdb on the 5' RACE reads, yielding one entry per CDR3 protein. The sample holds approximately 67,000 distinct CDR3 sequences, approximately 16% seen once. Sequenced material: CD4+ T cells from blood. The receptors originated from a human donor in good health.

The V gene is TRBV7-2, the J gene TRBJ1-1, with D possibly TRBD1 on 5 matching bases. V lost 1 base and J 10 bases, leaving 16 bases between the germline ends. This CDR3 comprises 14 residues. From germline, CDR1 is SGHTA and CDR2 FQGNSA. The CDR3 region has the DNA TGTGCCAGCAGCTTAGAGCAGGGCCTAGGTGGAGCTTTCTTT. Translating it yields CASSLEQGLGGAFF. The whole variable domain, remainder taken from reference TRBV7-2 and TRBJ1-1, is GAGVSQSPSNKVTEKGKDVELRCDPISGHTALYWYRQSLGQGLEFLIYFQGNSAPDKSGLPSDRFSAERTGGSVSTLTIQRTQQEDSAVYLCASSLEQGLGGAFFGQGTRLTVV.

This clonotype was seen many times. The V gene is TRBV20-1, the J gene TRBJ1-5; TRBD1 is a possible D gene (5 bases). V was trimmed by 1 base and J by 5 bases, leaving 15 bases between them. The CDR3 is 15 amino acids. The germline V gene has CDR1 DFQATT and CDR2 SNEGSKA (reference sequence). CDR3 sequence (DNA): TGCAGTGCTAGAGCCACGAGGGGAGGTTATCAGCCCCAGCATTTT. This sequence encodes CSARATRGGYQPQHF.

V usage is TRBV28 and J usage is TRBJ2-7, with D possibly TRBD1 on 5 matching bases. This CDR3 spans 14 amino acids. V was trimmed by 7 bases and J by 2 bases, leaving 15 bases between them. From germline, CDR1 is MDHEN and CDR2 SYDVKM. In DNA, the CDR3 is TGTGCCAGCATTGGGGCCTGGGGCCCCTACGAGCAGTACTTC. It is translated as CASIGAWGPYEQYF.

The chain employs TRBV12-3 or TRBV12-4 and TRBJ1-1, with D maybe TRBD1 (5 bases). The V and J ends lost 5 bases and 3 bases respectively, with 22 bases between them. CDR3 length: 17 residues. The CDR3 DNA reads TGTGCCAGCAGTCCGCGGGGTATACTCAGGGAGTACACTGAAGCTTTCTTT. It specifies CASSPRGILREYTEAFF.

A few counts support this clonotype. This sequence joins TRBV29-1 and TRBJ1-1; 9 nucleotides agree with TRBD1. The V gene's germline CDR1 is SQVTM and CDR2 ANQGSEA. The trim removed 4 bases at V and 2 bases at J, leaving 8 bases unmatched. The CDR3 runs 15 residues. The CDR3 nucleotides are TGCAGCGTTGGGGGGACAGGGCTGGGAAACACTGAAGCTTTCTTT. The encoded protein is CSVGGTGLGNTEAFF.

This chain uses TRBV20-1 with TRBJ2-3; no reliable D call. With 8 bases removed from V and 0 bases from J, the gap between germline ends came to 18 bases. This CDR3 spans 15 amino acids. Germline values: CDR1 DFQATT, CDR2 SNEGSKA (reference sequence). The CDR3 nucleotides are TGCAGTCTACTCAAACCCCGTTCTAGCACAGATACGCAGTATTTT. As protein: CSLLKPRSSTDTQYF.

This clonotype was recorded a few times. In DNA form, the CDR3 reads TGTGCCAGCAGTTTTGGAAAAACCGGGACACCCCTCCACTTT. Translating gives CASSFGKTGTPLHF. This chain joins TRBV27 and TRBJ1-6; D remains ambiguous. Trimming stripped 3 bases from V and 11 bases from J, with 14 bases between. The CDR3 spans 14 residues. Germline CDR1 MNHEY, CDR2 SMNVEV (reference sequence).

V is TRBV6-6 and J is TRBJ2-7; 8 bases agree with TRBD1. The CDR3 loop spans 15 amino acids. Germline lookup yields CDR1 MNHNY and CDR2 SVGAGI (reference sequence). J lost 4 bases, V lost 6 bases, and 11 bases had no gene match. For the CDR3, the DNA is TGTGCCAGCAGAGGGCCGGCACAGGGGGAATACGAGCAGTACTTC. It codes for CASRGPAQGEYEQYF.

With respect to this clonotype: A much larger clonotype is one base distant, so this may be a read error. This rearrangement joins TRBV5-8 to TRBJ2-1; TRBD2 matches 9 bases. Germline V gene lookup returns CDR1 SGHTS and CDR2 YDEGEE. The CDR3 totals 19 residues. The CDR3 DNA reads TGTGCCAGCAGCTTGGGCCCTTTTCGTGGCGGGAGGGCCGGCAATGAGCAGTTGTTC. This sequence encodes CASSLGPFRGGRAGNEQLF.

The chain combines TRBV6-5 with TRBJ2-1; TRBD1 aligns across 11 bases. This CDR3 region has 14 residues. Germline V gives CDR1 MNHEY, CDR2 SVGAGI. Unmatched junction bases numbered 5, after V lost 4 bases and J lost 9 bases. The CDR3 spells CASSSVGQGGEQFF. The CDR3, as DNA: TGTGCCAGCAGTTCCGTGGGACAGGGGGGTGAGCAGTTCTTC.

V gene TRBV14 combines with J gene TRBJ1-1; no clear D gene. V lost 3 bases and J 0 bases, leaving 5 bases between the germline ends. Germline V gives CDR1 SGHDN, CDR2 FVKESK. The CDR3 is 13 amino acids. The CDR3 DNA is TGTGCCAGCAGCCACGACTTGAACACTGAAGCTTTCTTT. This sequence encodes CASSHDLNTEAFF.

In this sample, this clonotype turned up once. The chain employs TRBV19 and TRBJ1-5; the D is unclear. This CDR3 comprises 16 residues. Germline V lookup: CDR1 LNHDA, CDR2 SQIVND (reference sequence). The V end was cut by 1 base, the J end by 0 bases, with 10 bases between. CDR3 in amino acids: CASSIAPINSNQPQHF. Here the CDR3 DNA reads TGTGCCAGTAGTATAGCGCCAATTAATAGCAATCAGCCCCAGCATTTT.

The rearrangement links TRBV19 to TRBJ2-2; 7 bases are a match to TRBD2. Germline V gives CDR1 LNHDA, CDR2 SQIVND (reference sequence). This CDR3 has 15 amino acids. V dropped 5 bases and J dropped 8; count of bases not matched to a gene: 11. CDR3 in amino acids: CASSVTGLVLGELFF. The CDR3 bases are TGTGCCAGTAGTGTTACCGGACTAGTTCTGGGGGAGCTGTTTTTT. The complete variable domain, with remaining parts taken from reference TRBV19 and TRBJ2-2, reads DGGITQSPKYLFRKEGQNVTLSCEQNLNHDAMYWYRQDPGQGLRLIYYSQIVNDFQKGDIAEGYSVSREKKESFPLTVTSAQKNPTAFYLCASSVTGLVLGELFFGEGSRLTVL.

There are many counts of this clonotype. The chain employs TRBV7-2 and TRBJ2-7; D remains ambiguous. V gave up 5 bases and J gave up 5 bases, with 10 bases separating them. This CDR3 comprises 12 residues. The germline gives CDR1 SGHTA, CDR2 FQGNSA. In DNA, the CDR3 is TGTGCCAGCAGCCATTCCGCCCACGAGCAGTACTTC. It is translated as CASSHSAHEQYF.

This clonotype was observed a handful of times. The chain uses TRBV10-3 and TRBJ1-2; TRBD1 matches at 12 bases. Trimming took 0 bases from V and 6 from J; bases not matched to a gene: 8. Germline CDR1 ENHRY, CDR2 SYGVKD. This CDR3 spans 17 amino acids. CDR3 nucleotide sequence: TGTGCCATCAGTGAGTCGACCGGGACAGGGGGCGCGCATGGCTACACCTTC. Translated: CAISESTGTGGAHGYTF.

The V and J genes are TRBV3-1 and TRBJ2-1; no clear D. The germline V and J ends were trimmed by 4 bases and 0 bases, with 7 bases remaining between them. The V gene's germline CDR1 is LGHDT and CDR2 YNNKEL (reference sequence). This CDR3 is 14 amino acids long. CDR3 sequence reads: CASSPPSSYNEQFF. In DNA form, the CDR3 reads TGTGCCAGCAGCCCCCCGAGCTCCTACAATGAGCAGTTCTTC.

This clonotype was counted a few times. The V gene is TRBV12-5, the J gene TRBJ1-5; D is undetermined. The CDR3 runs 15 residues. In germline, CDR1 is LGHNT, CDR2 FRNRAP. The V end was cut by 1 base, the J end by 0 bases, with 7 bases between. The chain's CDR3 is CASGLGRSSNQPQHF. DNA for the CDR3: TGTGCTAGTGGTTTGGGCCGAAGTAGCAATCAGCCCCAGCATTTT.

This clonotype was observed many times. CDR3 residues: CASSEYGVGRDRGDYGYTF. In DNA form, the CDR3 reads TGTGCCAGCAGTGAATATGGGGTTGGTCGGGACCGAGGAGACTATGGCTACACCTTC. J is TRBJ1-2 and V is TRBV25-1, with D tentatively TRBD1 (5 bases). V lost 0 bases and J 3 bases, leaving 23 bases between the germline ends. This CDR3 has 19 residues. Germline CDR1 and CDR2: MGHDK and SYGVNS.

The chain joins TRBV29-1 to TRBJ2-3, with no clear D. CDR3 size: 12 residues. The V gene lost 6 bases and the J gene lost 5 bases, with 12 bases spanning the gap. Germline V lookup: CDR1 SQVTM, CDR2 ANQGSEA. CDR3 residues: CSVVSVGDTQYF. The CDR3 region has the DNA TGCAGCGTGGTCTCAGTTGGAGATACGCAGTATTTT.

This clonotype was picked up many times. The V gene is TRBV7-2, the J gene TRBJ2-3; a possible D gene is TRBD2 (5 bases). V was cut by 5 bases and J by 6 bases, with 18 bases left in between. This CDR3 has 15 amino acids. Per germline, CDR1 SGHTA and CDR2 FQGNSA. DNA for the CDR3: TGTGCCAGCAGCCAAGTAGCGACCCAAGGGGATACGCAGTATTTT. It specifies CASSQVATQGDTQYF.

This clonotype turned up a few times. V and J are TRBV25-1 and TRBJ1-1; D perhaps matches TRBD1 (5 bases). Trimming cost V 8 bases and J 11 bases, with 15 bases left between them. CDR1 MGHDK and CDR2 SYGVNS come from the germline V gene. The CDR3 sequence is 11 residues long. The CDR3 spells CASVEGPVAFF. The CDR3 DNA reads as TGTGCCAGCGTTGAGGGACCGGTGGCTTTCTTT.

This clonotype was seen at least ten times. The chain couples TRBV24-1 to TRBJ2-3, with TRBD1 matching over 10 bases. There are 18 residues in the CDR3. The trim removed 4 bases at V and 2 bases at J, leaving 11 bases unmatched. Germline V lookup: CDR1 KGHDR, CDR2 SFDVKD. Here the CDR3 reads CATSEPRGTGANTDTQYF. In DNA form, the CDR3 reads TGTGCCACCAGTGAGCCCCGTGGGACAGGGGCCAACACAGATACGCAGTATTTT.

The CDR3 nucleotides read TGTGCCAGCAGAACGACAGGGAATCTAGCGGGAGGGAACACAGATACGCAGTATTTT. This codes for CASRTTGNLAGGNTDTQYF. The V gene is TRBV6-5, the J gene TRBJ2-3, with TRBD2 matching over 12 bases. Germline CDR1 reads MNHEY; CDR2 reads SVGAGI. J gave up 2 bases and V 6 bases, and 15 bases lay outside the gene matches. This CDR3 is 19 amino acids long.

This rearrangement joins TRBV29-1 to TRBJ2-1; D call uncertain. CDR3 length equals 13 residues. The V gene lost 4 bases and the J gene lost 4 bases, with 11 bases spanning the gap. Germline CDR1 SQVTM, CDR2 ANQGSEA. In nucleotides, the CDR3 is TGCAGCGTTGTACCGAACAATTACAATGAGCAGTTCTTC. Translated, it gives CSVVPNNYNEQFF.

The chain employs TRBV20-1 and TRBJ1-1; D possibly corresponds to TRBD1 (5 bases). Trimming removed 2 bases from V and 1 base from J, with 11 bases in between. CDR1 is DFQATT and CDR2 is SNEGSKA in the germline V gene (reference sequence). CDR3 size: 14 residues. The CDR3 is CSARSLDRNTEAFF. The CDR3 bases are TGCAGTGCTAGATCCCTTGACAGGAACACTGAAGCTTTCTTT.

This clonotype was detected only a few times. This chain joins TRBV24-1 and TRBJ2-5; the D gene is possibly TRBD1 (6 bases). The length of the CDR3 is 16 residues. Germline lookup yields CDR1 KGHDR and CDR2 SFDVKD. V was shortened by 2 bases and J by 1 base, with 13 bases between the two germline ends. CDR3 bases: TGTGCCACCAGTGATTGGGACAAAACCTTCCAAGAGACCCAGTACTTC. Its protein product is CATSDWDKTFQETQYF.